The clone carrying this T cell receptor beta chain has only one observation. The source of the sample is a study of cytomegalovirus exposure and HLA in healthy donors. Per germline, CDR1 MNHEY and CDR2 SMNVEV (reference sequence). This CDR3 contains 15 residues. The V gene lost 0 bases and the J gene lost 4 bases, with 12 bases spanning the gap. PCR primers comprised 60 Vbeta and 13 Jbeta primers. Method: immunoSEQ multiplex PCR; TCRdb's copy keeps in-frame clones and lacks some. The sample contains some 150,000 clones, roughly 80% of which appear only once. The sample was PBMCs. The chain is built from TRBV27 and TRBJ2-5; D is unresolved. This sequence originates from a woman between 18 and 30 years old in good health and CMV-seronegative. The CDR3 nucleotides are TGTGCCAGCAGTTTATCCCAGTCCCCCAGAGAGACCCAGTACTTC. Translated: CASSLSQSPRETQYF.